Included here is one T cell receptor beta chain sequence, with context. Its antigen specificity is not known. Base qualities are not recorded, but no much larger clone differs from it by a single base. The germline V gene (reference sequence) provides CDR1 GTSNPN and CDR2 SVGIG. The junction shows trimming of 5 bases on V and 6 bases on J, plus 11 bases between the germline ends. The CDR3 runs 11 residues from the cysteine to the phenylalanine. Of all the DNA, just the CDR3 is kept, 33 bases in frame from base 1. The immunoSEQ Assay was the method used to sequence TCRbeta CDR3 regions. After extraction, genomic DNA underwent amplification by bias-controlled multiplex PCR, followed by high-throughput sequencing. The study's processing was this. To quantify the absolute abundance of every unique TCRbeta CDR3 region, sequences were collapsed and filtered. T cell fraction was estimated by normalizing TCRbeta template counts to usable DNA, which was measured by amplifying reference genes present in all nucleated cells. Repertoire TCRs were annotated as SARS-CoV-2-specific by exact matching of V gene, CDR3 amino acid sequence and J gene to a known reactive TCR set. The reference SARS-CoV-2 TCR set was obtained from MIRA and was filtered for enrichment in COVID-19-positive ImmuneCODE repertoires, whereby public or cross-reactive TCRs were removed. Using the MIRA antigens, annotated TCRs were further analysed by specific ORF or by position within an ORF. Depth was the summed frequency of annotated unique rearrangements, while breadth was defined as annotated unique rearrangements over total unique productive rearrangements. TCR breadth was compared between groups using two-sided Wilcoxon rank-sum tests. In TCRdb, the immuneACCESS table is reduced to in-frame sequences with V and J assigned. These tables do not hold every clone; where another copy was compared, an unresolved V gene accounts for under half, and the others remain unexplained. V and J calls and clone size are copied from that table; D and trimming were computed from the DNA. For this sample there are some 390,000 clones; 70% to 90% appear just once. Together, the top ten hold under 2% of the sample.

The data were taken from a study of Ad26.COV2.S vaccination and SARS-CoV-2 variants (dated by TCRdb to about 2021). Notes on the research overall: Vaccine-arm donors were drawn from COV1001, a multicentre, randomized, double-blind, placebo-controlled phase I-IIa trial of Ad26.COV2.S in healthy adults. Ad26.COV2.S was administered intramuscularly at 5 x 10^10 or 1 x 10^11 viral particles, either as a single shot or as two shots given 56 days apart. TCRbeta repertoire sequencing was used to assess the specificity and breadth of SARS-CoV-2-reactive T cell receptors after Ad26.COV2.S vaccination. Blinding of investigators to trial group allocation was maintained during experiments and outcome assessment. The TCR-sequenced set comprised approximately 30 samples: around 20 Ad26.COV2.S vaccine recipients, 5 placebo recipients and 8 SARS-CoV-2 convalescent individuals. Trial participants were randomized into five groups of five: low-dose or high-dose Ad26.COV2.S given once or twice, or placebo on both occasions.

The sample's treatment or condition label, in plain terms: around 19 received Ad26.COV2.S at low or high dose, single or two shots; five or six received placebo; per-sample allocation not given. Repertoires of vaccine and placebo recipients were sequenced from samples taken on day 63 after the first injection. Cohort 1b enrolled roughly 25 adults aged 18-55 years at a single site in Boston, USA, between 29 July and 7 August 2020. Ad26.COV2.S consisted of a replication-incompetent adenovirus type 26 vector by which a prefusion-stabilized SARS-CoV-2 spike protein from the original Wuhan strain was expressed. On the study overall, not on this receptor specifically: Substantial breadth of spike-specific CD8+ and CD4+ T cell responses was reported after vaccination. Ad26.COV2.S recipients had higher spike-specific TCR breadth than placebo recipients (P = 0.0014). Comparing responses between vaccine doses or regimens was not something the study was powered to do. The authors noted that the TCR breadth and depth analyses may have underestimated total T cell responses. Vaccine and placebo recipients had comparable non-spike TCR breadth, which fits with the vaccine containing only spike.

Sequenced here: peripheral blood, sampled in a trial of Ad26.COV2.S vaccine versus placebo. The TCR sequence derives from a person aged 18 to 59 who received the Ad26.COV2.S COVID-19 vaccine or a placebo. The chain was built from TRBV30 and TRBJ2-7; the D gene lacks a confident call. The CDR3 amino acid sequence is: CAWSTLFEQYF. The DNA sequence is given as TGTGCCTGGTCTACCCTGTTCGAGCAGTACTTC.